One and the same sample provided the 30 T cell receptor beta chains below, sequenced in a study of blood T cell repertoires in COVID-19. TCRdb's table, derived via immunoSEQ multiplex PCR, lists solely in-frame clones and lacks some. The table shows approximately 90,000 clones, with approximately 91% occurring only once. The specimen sequenced was peripheral blood. These receptors all stem from a woman aged 70-85 years with acute or convalescent COVID-19.

This clone has a single count. This chain connects TRBV11-2 to TRBJ2-7; D may be TRBD1 (5 bases). The CDR3 is made up of 13 amino acids. Germline V gene data show CDR1 as SGHAT and CDR2 as FQNNGV. V was clipped by 5 bases and J by 0 bases, with 8 bases between them. This CDR3 is CASSRQPSYEQYF. The CDR3 DNA follows: TGTGCCAGCAGCCGACAGCCCTCCTACGAGCAGTACTTC.

The chain uses TRBV6-4 and TRBJ1-6; maybe TRBD1 (5 bases). Germline V gene data show CDR1 as MRHNA and CDR2 as SNTAGT. Trimming cost V 4 bases and J 7 bases, with 11 bases left between them. This CDR3 spans 14 amino acids. The CDR3 region is CASSADTSNSPLHF. The DNA of the CDR3 is TGTGCCAGCAGTGCGGACACTTCCAATTCACCCCTCCACTTT.

The rearrangement links TRBV4-1 to TRBJ2-5, with TRBD2 matching 8 bases. The CDR3 is 12 residues long. Germline V gene sequence: CDR1 MGHRA, CDR2 YSYEKL. The V gene end was trimmed by 6 bases and the J gene end by 4 bases; junction bases not matched to a gene: 1. The CDR3 sequence: CASSREGETQYF. In nucleotides, the CDR3 is TGCGCCAGCAGTCGGGAGGGAGAGACCCAGTACTTC.

V and J are TRBV5-1 and TRBJ2-5, with unresolved D. The germline CDR1 and CDR2 sequences are SGHRS and YFSETQ. The V gene lost 3 bases and the J gene lost 1 base, with 4 bases spanning the gap. This CDR3 contains 12 residues. CDR3 DNA sequence: TGCGCCAGCAGCTACTCCCAAGAGACCCAGTACTTC. Protein: CASSYSQETQYF. The variable domain in full, completed from reference TRBV5-1 and TRBJ2-5, reads KAGVTQTPRYLIKTRGQQVTLSCSPISGHRSVSWYQQTPGQGLQFLFEYFSETQRNKGNFPGRFSGRQFSNSRSEMNVSTLELGDSALYLCASSYSQETQYFGPGTRLLVL.

CDR3 DNA: TGTGCCAGCAAACAGGGGGCTTCTGGAAACACCATATATTTT. Its protein product is CASKQGASGNTIYF. This chain joins TRBV14 and TRBJ1-3, with TRBD1 identical over 9 bases. Looked up from germline, CDR1 is SGHDN and CDR2 is FVKESK. The CDR3 is 14 amino acids. V gave up 7 bases and J gave up 1 base; unmatched junction bases: 2. The variable domain in full, with the rest retrieved from reference TRBV14 and TRBJ1-3, is EAGVTQFPSHSVIEKGQTVTLRCDPISGHDNLYWYRRVMGKEIKFLLHFVKESKQDESGMPNNRFLAERTGGTYSTLKVQPAELEDSGVYFCASKQGASGNTIYFGEGSWLTVV.

This chain uses TRBV3-1 (or the pseudogene TRBV3-2) with TRBJ2-2, with 11 bases aligning to TRBD2. Germline CDR1 reads LGHDT; CDR2 reads YNNKEL (reference sequence). The ends lost 6 bases at V and 2 bases at J; junction bases unmatched: 5. This CDR3 comprises 16 residues. The CDR3 nucleotides read TGTGCCAGCAGTCACACTAGCGGGGGAAACACCGGGGAGCTGTTTTTT. Its translation is CASSHTSGGNTGELFF.

The gene calls are TRBV3-1 (or the pseudogene TRBV3-2) and TRBJ2-1; TRBD2 matches 14 bases. The CDR3 spans 18 residues. The V and J ends lost 4 bases and 5 bases, in that order; junction bases with no gene match: 10. Germline V gene sequence: CDR1 LGHDT, CDR2 YNNKEL (reference sequence). The CDR3 sequence is CASSPGRLAGGPDNEQFF. The CDR3 DNA follows: TGTGCCAGCAGCCCAGGGCGACTAGCGGGAGGGCCCGACAATGAGCAGTTCTTC.

The chain combines TRBV9 with TRBJ2-7, with a weak D call TRBD2 (6 bases). The CDR3 runs 14 residues. V was clipped by 0 bases and J by 4 bases, with 11 bases between them. Looked up from germline, CDR1 is SGDLS and CDR2 is YYNGEE. CDR3 loop: CASSVGGNSYEQYF. CDR3 nucleotide sequence: TGTGCCAGCAGCGTAGGCGGGAACTCTTACGAGCAGTACTTC.

The chain uses TRBV5-1 and TRBJ2-3; D unresolved. V lost 1 base and J 0 bases, leaving 12 bases between the germline ends. The CDR3 runs to 16 residues. From germline, CDR1 is SGHRS and CDR2 YFSETQ. CDR3 sequence reads: CASSLTPPLSTDTQYF. For the CDR3, the DNA is TGCGCCAGCAGCTTGACCCCACCCCTAAGCACAGATACGCAGTATTTT.

The gene calls are TRBV12-3 or TRBV12-4 and TRBJ2-3; D gene uncertain. Trimming removed 1 base from V and 6 bases from J, with 5 bases in between. This CDR3 is 12 amino acids long. CDR3 amino acids: CASSLGRDTQYF. In DNA form, the CDR3 reads TGTGCCAGCAGTTTAGGGCGGGATACGCAGTATTTT.

The chain carries TRBV3-1 (or the pseudogene TRBV3-2) and TRBJ1-4; perhaps TRBD1 as D (6 bases). The germline CDR1 and CDR2 sequences are LGHDT and YNNKEL (reference sequence). The CDR3 length is 12 residues. The V and J ends lost 4 bases and 10 bases respectively, with 10 bases between them. The DNA for the CDR3 is TGTGCCAGCAGCCCGACAGGACGAAAACTGTTTTTT. Its protein product is CASSPTGRKLFF.

The gene calls are TRBV3-1 (or the pseudogene TRBV3-2) and TRBJ1-2; maybe TRBD1 (5 bases). CDR3 length: 15 amino acids. Germline-derived CDR1 and CDR2 are LGHDT and YNNKEL (reference sequence). V was pared by 0 bases and J by 6 bases, with 14 bases between. CDR3 loop: CASSQDLRQYNGYTF. The CDR3, as DNA: TGTGCCAGCAGCCAAGATCTGCGACAGTATAATGGCTACACCTTC.

This clone was seen just once. The chain has TRBV19 and TRBJ2-1, with D possibly matching TRBD2 (6 bases). Trimming removed 2 bases at V and 5 bases at J, with 13 bases between. Germline-derived CDR1 and CDR2 are LNHDA and SQIVND (reference sequence). This CDR3 is 15 amino acids long. The CDR3: CASSISGRLNNEQFF. In DNA form, the CDR3 reads TGTGCCAGTAGTATAAGTGGGAGGCTCAACAATGAGCAGTTCTTC.

The V gene is TRBV6-6, the J gene TRBJ2-7, with D maybe TRBD1 (6 bases). Germline V lookup: CDR1 MNHNY, CDR2 SVGAGI (reference sequence). The CDR3 is 12 residues long. V dropped 8 bases and J dropped 2 bases, with 10 bases sitting between them. The CDR3 sequence is CASRDNTYEQYV. Here the CDR3 DNA reads TGTGCCAGCCGGGACAACACCTACGAGCAGTACGTC.

The CDR3 is CASSAGLAGGTDTQYF. CDR3 DNA sequence: TGCGCCAGCAGCGCGGGACTAGCGGGGGGGACCGATACGCAGTATTTT. The chain carries TRBV5-1 and TRBJ2-3, with 16 bases fitting TRBD2. Germline CDR1 SGHRS, CDR2 YFSETQ. This CDR3 contains 16 residues. The ends lost 4 bases at V and 6 bases at J; junction bases unmatched: 5.

This chain uses TRBV11-2 with TRBJ1-3, with D possibly matching TRBD1 (6 bases). CDR1 is SGHAT, CDR2 FQNNGV, per germline. With 6 bases removed from V and 8 bases from J, the gap between germline ends came to 11 bases. This CDR3 has 12 amino acids. The CDR3 region is CASSSWGHTIYF. DNA for the CDR3: TGTGCCAGCAGTAGTTGGGGGCACACCATATATTTT.

The chain uses TRBV2 and TRBJ2-1; 12 nucleotides match TRBD1. Germline V CDR1 and CDR2: SNHLY, FYNNEI. V lost 6 bases to trimming and J lost 8 bases; unmatched junction nucleotides: 8. The length of the CDR3 is 15 residues. CDR3 amino acids: CASRAGTGGADEQFF. CDR3 nucleotides: TGTGCCAGCAGGGCCGGGACAGGGGGCGCGGATGAGCAGTTCTTC.

This rearrangement joins TRBV18 to TRBJ1-1; a weak D match, TRBD1 (5 bases). V lost 4 bases, J lost 10 bases, and 13 bases lay in between. The CDR3 sequence is 12 residues long. Germline V gene data show CDR1 as KGHSH and CDR2 as LQKENI. The CDR3 coding sequence is TGTGCCAGCTCACTGCAGGGCTATGCAGCTTTCTTT. Protein product: CASSLQGYAAFF.

This chain links TRBV5-1 with TRBJ1-1; the D gene is possibly TRBD1 (5 bases). Germline values: CDR1 SGHRS, CDR2 YFSETQ. The CDR3 covers 14 residues. Trimming stripped 1 base from V and 1 base from J, with 8 bases between. For the CDR3, the DNA is TGCGCCAGCAGCTTGAGACAGACGAACACTGAAGCTTTCTTT. It is translated as CASSLRQTNTEAFF.

The rearrangement joins TRBV6-1 to TRBJ2-4, with a possible D match to TRBD1 (6 bases). This CDR3 is built from 17 residues. Trimming left V 2 bases short and J 6 bases short, with 20 bases between. Germline values: CDR1 MNHNS, CDR2 SASEGT. The chain's CDR3 is CASSELGAPASGNIQYF. The CDR3 nucleotides are TGTGCCAGCAGTGAATTGGGGGCCCCCGCCTCGGGAAACATTCAGTACTTC.

This chain uses TRBV10-2 with TRBJ1-5; TRBD1 might be the D (5 bases). The V end was cut by 5 bases, the J end by 5 bases, with 16 bases between. Looked up from germline, CDR1 is WSHSY and CDR2 is SAAADI. CDR3 length equals 15 residues. As DNA, the CDR3 is TGCGCCAGCAGTCCGTCCTCCGGGACTGATCAGCCCCAGCATTTT. This sequence encodes CASSPSSGTDQPQHF.

The gene calls are TRBV5-1 and TRBJ1-2, with 7 bases matching TRBD1. The CDR3 length is 14 residues. Germline trimming cut 2 bases from V and 10 bases from J; bases unmatched to any gene: 11. Looked up from germline, CDR1 is SGHRS and CDR2 is YFSETQ. The CDR3 region has the DNA TGCGCCAGCAGCTTCGGGACAGCGGGGGAGGACTACACCTTC. Residues: CASSFGTAGEDYTF. The full variable domain, completed using reference TRBV5-1 and TRBJ1-2, is KAGVTQTPRYLIKTRGQQVTLSCSPISGHRSVSWYQQTPGQGLQFLFEYFSETQRNKGNFPGRFSGRQFSNSRSEMNVSTLELGDSALYLCASSFGTAGEDYTFGSGTRLTVV.

The chain uses TRBV24-1 and TRBJ1-5; D not resolved. V lost 4 bases and J lost 11, with 20 bases in between. Germline lookup yields CDR1 KGHDR and CDR2 SFDVKD. CDR3 length: 15 amino acids. CDR3 DNA: TGTGCCACCAGTGACGATCGTAGCGGCGACGGGGCCCAGCATTTT. It yields the protein CATSDDRSGDGAQHF.

The chain recombines TRBV4-1 with TRBJ1-4; TRBD1 matches 7 bases. Looked up from germline, CDR1 is MGHRA and CDR2 is YSYEKL. Losses at the gene ends were 2 bases for V and 7 bases for J; bases not matched to a gene: 1. This CDR3 region has 13 residues. The chain's CDR3 is CASSQSGGEKLFF. CDR3 DNA sequence: TGCGCCAGCAGCCAATCAGGGGGTGAAAAACTGTTTTTT.

The chain links TRBV24-1 to TRBJ1-5, with 9 bases aligning to TRBD1. Germline V gene sequence: CDR1 KGHDR, CDR2 SFDVKD. V lost 4 bases, J lost 4 bases, and 4 bases stayed unmatched. The CDR3 has 15 amino acids. CDR3 in DNA: TGTGCCACCAGTGACCGCGGGACAGGGAATCAGCCCCAGCATTTT. Its protein is CATSDRGTGNQPQHF.

J is TRBJ1-1 and V is TRBV18; unclear D gene. The V end was cut by 0 bases, the J end by 3 bases, with 11 bases between. The CDR3 covers 15 residues. Germline V gives CDR1 KGHSH, CDR2 LQKENI. DNA for the CDR3: TGTGCCAGCTCACCACCGGAGGCGGCGCACACTGAAGCTTTCTTT. Protein product: CASSPPEAAHTEAFF.

The chain has TRBV6-5 and TRBJ1-6; 10 positions match TRBD1. The CDR3 totals 16 residues. CDR1 is MNHEY and CDR2 is SVGAGI in the germline V gene. Trimming at V came to 3 bases and at J to 7 bases, leaving 6 bases not matched to a gene. Written as DNA, the CDR3 is TGTGCCAGCAGTTATCAAAGGACAGGGGGAAATTCACCCCTCCACTTT. Protein product: CASSYQRTGGNSPLHF.

The chain couples TRBV6-1 to TRBJ2-7, with 10 nucleotides matching TRBD2. With 2 bases clipped from V and 5 bases from J, the junction kept 9 bases outside the gene matches. Germline CDR1 is MNHNS and CDR2 is SASEGT. The CDR3 totals 16 residues. The CDR3 loop is CASSELSGRAKHEQYF. CDR3 nucleotide sequence: TGTGCCAGCAGTGAATTGAGCGGGAGGGCCAAGCACGAGCAGTACTTC.

The V gene is TRBV6-5, the J gene TRBJ1-1, with TRBD1 as a possible D gene (5 bases). Germline V gene sequence: CDR1 MNHEY, CDR2 SVGAGI. This CDR3 has 15 amino acids. Trimming pared 2 bases from V and 4 bases from J, leaving 14 bases between. In DNA form, the CDR3 reads TGTGCCAGCAGTTACCCGACTCCGGGGGGCACTGAAGCTTTCTTT. Its protein product is CASSYPTPGGTEAFF.

V usage is TRBV29-1 and J usage is TRBJ2-5; 9 bases fit TRBD1. The CDR3 length is 14 residues. Germline trimming cut 2 bases from V and 2 bases from J; bases unmatched to any gene: 3. Germline V gene lookup returns CDR1 SQVTM and CDR2 ANQGSEA. For the CDR3, the DNA is TGCAGCGTTGAATCACAGGGGGCTCAAGAGACCCAGTACTTC. Protein: CSVESQGAQETQYF.